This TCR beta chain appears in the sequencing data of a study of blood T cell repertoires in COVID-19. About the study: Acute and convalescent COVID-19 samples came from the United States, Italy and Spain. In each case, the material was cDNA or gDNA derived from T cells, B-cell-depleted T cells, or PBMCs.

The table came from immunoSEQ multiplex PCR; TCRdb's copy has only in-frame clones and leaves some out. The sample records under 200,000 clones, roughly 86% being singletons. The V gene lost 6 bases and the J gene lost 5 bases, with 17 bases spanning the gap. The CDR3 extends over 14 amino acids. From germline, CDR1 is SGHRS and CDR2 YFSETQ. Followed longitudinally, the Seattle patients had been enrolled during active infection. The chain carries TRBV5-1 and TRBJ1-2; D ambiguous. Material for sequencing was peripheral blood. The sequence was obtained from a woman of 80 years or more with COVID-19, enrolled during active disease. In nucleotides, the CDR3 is TGCGCCAGCAAGGTCGAATTGGACTTTTATGGCTACACCTTC. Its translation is CASKVELDFYGYTF. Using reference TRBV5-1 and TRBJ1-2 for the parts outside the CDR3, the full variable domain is KAGVTQTPRYLIKTRGQQVTLSCSPISGHRSVSWYQQTPGQGLQFLFEYFSETQRNKGNFPGRFSGRQFSNSRSEMNVSTLELGDSALYLCASKVELDFYGYTFGSGTRLTVV.